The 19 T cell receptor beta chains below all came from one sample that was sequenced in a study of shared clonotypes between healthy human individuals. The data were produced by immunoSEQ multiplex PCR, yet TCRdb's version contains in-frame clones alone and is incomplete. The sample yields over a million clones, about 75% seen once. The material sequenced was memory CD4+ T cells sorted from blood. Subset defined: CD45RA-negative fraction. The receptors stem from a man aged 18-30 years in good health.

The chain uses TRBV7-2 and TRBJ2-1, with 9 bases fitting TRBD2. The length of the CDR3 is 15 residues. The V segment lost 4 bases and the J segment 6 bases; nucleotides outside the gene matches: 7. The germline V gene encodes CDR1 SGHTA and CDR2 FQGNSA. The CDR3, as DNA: TGTGCCAGCAGCTCCCCTTGGCGGGAGGGCAATGAGCAGTTCTTC. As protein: CASSSPWREGNEQFF.

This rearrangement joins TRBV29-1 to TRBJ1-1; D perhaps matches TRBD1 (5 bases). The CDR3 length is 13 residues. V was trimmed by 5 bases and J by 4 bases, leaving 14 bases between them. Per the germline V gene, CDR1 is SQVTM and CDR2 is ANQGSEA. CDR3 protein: CSVRQGLGTEAFF. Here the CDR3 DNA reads TGCAGCGTTCGGCAGGGATTAGGCACTGAAGCTTTCTTT.

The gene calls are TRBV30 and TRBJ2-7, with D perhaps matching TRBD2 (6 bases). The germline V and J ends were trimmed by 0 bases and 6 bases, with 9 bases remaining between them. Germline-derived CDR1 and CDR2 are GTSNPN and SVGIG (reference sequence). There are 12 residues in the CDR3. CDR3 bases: TGTGCCTGGAGTGTTCAGGGAGGCGAGCAGTACTTC. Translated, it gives CAWSVQGGEQYF.

In DNA form, the CDR3 reads TGTGCCAGCAGCCCTTGGACAGTCACGGGTGAAAAACTGTTTTTT. Protein: CASSPWTVTGEKLFF. The chain has TRBV5-5 and TRBJ1-4, with a weak D call TRBD1 (6 bases). Germline V lookup: CDR1 SGHKS, CDR2 YYEKEE (reference sequence). The V end was cut by 4 bases, the J end by 7 bases, with 17 bases between. The CDR3 runs 15 residues.

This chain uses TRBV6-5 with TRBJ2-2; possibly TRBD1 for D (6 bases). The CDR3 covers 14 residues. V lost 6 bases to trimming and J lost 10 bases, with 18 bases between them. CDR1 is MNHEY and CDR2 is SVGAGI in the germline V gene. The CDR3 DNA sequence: TGTGCCAGCAGCCCGATGGACAGACTCGCGGAGCTGTTTTTT. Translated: CASSPMDRLAELFF.

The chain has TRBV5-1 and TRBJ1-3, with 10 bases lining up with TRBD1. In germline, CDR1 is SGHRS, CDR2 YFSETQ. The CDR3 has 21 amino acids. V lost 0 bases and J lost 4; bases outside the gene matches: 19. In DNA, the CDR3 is TGCGCCAGCAGCTTGGATGCGGTGGGAAGGACAGGGGGAAGGCCCGGAAACACCATATATTTT. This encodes CASSLDAVGRTGGRPGNTIYF.

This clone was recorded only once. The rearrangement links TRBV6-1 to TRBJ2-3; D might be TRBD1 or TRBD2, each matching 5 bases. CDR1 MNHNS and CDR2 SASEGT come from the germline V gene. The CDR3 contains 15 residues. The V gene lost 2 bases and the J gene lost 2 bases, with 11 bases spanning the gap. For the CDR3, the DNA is TGTGCCAGCAGTGAACAGGGAGTTCCCACAGATACGCAGTATTTT. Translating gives CASSEQGVPTDTQYF.

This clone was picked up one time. The CDR3 reads CASSQSPSCNYGYTF. The CDR3 DNA reads TGCGCCAGCAGTCAATCGCCCAGTTGTAACTATGGCTACACCTTC. V usage is TRBV23-1 and J usage is TRBJ1-2; unclear D gene. TRBV23-1 is filed as an ORF, its function uncertain. Trimming stripped 0 bases from V and 1 base from J, with 9 bases between. The CDR3 has 15 residues.

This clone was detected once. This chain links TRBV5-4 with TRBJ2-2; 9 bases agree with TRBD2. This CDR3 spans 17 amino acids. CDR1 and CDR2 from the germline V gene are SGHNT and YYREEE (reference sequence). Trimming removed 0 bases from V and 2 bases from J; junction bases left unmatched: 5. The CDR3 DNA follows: TGTGCCAGCAGCTTGGAGCCTAGCGGGATTAACACCGGGGAGCTGTTTTTT. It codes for CASSLEPSGINTGELFF.

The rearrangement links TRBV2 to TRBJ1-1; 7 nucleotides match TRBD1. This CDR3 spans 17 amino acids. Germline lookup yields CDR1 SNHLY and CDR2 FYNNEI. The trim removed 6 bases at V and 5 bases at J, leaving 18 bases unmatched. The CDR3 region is CASSFGGDRVIGTEAFF. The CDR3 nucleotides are TGTGCCAGCAGCTTTGGGGGTGACAGGGTGATCGGTACTGAAGCTTTCTTT.

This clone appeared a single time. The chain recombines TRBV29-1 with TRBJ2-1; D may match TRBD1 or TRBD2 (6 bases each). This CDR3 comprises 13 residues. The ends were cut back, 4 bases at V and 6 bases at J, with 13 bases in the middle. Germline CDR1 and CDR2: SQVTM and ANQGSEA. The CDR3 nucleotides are TGCAGCGTTGGGTTCAGGGGAGGCAATGAGCAGTTCTTC. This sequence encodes CSVGFRGGNEQFF.

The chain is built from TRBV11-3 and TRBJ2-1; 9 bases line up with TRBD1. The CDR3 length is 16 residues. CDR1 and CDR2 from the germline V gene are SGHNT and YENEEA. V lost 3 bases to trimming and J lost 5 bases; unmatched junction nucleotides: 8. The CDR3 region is CASSFPAGQGNNEQFF. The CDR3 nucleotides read TGTGCCAGCAGCTTTCCTGCCGGACAGGGGAACAATGAGCAGTTCTTC.

CDR3 DNA sequence: TGTGCCAGCTCAACACAGGGGGCATTGGGCTACACCTTC. This gives the protein CASSTQGALGYTF. The chain joins TRBV18 to TRBJ1-2; 9 bases line up with TRBD1. This CDR3 contains 13 residues. Germline loops: CDR1 KGHSH, CDR2 LQKENI. Losses at the gene ends were 5 bases for V and 8 bases for J; bases not matched to a gene: 6.

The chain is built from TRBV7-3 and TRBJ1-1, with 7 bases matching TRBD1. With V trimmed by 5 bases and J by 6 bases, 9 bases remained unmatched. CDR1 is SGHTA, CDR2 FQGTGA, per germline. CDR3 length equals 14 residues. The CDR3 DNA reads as TGTGCCAGCAGCCAAGGAGGACAGGCTGCTGAAGCTTTCTTT. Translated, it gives CASSQGGQAAEAFF.

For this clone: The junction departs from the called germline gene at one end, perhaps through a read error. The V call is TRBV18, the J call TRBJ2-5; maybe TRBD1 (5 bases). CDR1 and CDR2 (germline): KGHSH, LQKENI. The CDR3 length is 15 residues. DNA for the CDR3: TGTGCCGGCTCACCGGCGCCAGGGATCCAAGAGACCCAGTACTTC. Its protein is CAGSPAPGIQETQYF. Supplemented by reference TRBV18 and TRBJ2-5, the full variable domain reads NAGVMQNPRHLVRRRGQEARLRCSPMKGHSHVYWYRQLPEEGLKFMVYLQKENIIDESGMPKERFSAEFPKEGPSILRIQQVVRGDSAAYFCAGSPAPGIQETQYFGPGTRLLVL.

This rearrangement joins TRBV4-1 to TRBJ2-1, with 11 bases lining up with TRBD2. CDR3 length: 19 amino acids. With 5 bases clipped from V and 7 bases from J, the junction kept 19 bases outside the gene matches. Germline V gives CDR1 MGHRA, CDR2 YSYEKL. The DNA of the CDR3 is TGCGCCAGCAGCTTCCAACTAGCGGGAGTTGGAGGACTACAGAATGAGCAGTTCTTC. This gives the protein CASSFQLAGVGGLQNEQFF.

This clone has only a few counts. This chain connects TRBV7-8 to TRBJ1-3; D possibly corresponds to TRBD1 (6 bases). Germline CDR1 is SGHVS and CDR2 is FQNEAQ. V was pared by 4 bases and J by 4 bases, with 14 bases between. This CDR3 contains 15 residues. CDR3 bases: TGTGCCAGCAGCTCGACGTGGGGGCCAGGAAACACCATATATTTT. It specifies CASSSTWGPGNTIYF.

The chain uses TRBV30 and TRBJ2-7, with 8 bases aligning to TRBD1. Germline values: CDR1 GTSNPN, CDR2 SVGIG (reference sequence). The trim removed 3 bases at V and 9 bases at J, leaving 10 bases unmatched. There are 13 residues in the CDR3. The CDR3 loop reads CAWSQGQGARQYF. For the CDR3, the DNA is TGTGCCTGGAGCCAGGGGCAGGGGGCTCGGCAGTACTTC.

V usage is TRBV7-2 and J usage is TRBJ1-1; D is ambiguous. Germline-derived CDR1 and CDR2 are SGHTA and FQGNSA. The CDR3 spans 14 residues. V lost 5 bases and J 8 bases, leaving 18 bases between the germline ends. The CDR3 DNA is TGTGCCAGCAGCCAAGGCTTGGGCACCACGGAAGCTTTCTTT. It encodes CASSQGLGTTEAFF.